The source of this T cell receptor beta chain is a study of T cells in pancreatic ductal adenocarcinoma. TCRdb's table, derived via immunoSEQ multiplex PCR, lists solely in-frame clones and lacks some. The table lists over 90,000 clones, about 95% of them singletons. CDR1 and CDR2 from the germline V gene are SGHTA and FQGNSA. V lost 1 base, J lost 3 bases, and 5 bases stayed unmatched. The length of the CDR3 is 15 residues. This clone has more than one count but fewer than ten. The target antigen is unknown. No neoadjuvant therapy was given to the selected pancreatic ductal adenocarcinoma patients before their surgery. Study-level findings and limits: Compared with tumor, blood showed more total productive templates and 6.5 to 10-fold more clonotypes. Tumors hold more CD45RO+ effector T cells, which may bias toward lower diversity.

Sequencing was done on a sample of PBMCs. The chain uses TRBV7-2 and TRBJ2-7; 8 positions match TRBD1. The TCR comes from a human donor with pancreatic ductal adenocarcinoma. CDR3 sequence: CASSLGQGSLYEQYF. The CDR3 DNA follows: TGTGCCAGCAGCTTAGGACAGGGGAGTCTCTACGAGCAGTACTTC. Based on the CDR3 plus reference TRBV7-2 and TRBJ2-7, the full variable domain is GAGVSQSPSNKVTEKGKDVELRCDPISGHTALYWYRQSLGQGLEFLIYFQGNSAPDKSGLPSDRFSAERTGGSVSTLTIQRTQQEDSAVYLCASSLGQGSLYEQYFGPGTRLTVT.